The sequence of this T cell receptor (beta chain) was determined in a study of blood T cell repertoires in COVID-19. Study as a whole: COVID-19 samples collected from the United States, Italy and Spain covered acute and convalescent phases. From T cells, B-cell-depleted T cells, or PBMCs came the material, which was cDNA or gDNA.

In the original workflow: The authors estimated nucleated cell counts from reference gene primer amplification. Clones were read by immunoSEQ multiplex PCR, and TCRdb kept only the in-frame ones, dropping some. V and J calls and clone size are those listed in that table; D and trimming were worked out from the DNA. The data contain tens of thousands of clones, about 90% of them seen just once; the ten biggest clones take up 14%. The sequenced sample consisted of peripheral blood. The receptor comes from a human donor in a cohort sampled during active COVID-19.

Written as DNA, the CDR3 is TGTGCTAGTGGCCCCGATCGGGAGGCCCTCCACTTT. Its translation: CASGPDREALHF. The gene calls are TRBV12-5 and TRBJ1-6; D is undetermined. With 6 bases removed from V and 14 bases from J, the gap between germline ends came to 14 bases. Germline CDR1 LGHNT, CDR2 FRNRAP. CDR3 length: 12 residues.